The 14 T cell receptor beta chains given below trace back to one sample, sequenced in a study of blood T cells in healthy people across ages. Alongside a J-beta primer mix, a sample-barcoded 5' primer served in a second PCR lasting roughly 7 to 12 cycles. TCRdb re-called the 5' RACE reads with MiXCR, one entry per CDR3 protein. The sample records 2 million or so distinct CDR3 sequences, roughly 52% being singletons. Sequencing was performed on blood. All receptors come from a woman aged 40 to 49 in good health.

This clonotype was detected only a few times. The genes are TRBV4-3 and TRBJ2-1, with no clear D. The germline CDR1 and CDR2 sequences are LGHNA and YSLEER. CDR3 size: 14 residues. V was cut by 7 bases and J by 5 bases, with 15 bases left in between. The CDR3 loop reads CASKEFGPNNEQFF. CDR3 nucleotides: TGCGCCAGCAAAGAGTTCGGGCCAAACAATGAGCAGTTCTTC.

The chain links TRBV13 to TRBJ1-1; D is undetermined. Deletions cut 1 base from V and 6 bases from J, with 12 bases between. CDR3 length: 14 residues. Per germline, CDR1 PRHDT and CDR2 FYEKMQ (reference sequence). The CDR3 sequence is CASSLEGQPAEAFF. As DNA, the CDR3 is TGTGCCAGCAGCTTAGAGGGCCAGCCCGCTGAAGCTTTCTTT.

V usage is TRBV12-3 or TRBV12-4 and J usage is TRBJ2-7; D uncertain. Trimming took off 6 bases at V and 7 bases at J, with 16 bases between the two ends. CDR3 length: 13 residues. CDR3 sequence (DNA): TGTGCCAGCAGCACCCGGCGTGGCTATGAGCAGTACTTC. Translated: CASSTRRGYEQYF.

In this sample, this clonotype turned up a few times. The J gene is TRBJ1-4, the V gene TRBV12-3 or TRBV12-4, with 8 bases aligning to TRBD1. Trimming took 3 bases from V and 6 from J; bases not matched to a gene: 6. There are 15 residues in the CDR3. Here the CDR3 DNA reads TGTGCCAGCAGTTTTCCAGGGGGCGCGGATGAAAAACTGTTTTTT. Translating it yields CASSFPGGADEKLFF.

The chain joins TRBV2 to TRBJ2-1; a possible D gene is TRBD1 (6 bases). Germline V gene lookup returns CDR1 SNHLY and CDR2 FYNNEI. Between the trimmed V and J ends, which lost 3 bases and 3 bases, there was a span of 12 bases. The CDR3 consists of 15 residues. The CDR3 DNA reads as TGTGCCAGCAGTGAGGGGGCAGCTAACTACAATGAGCAGTTCTTC. Its protein is CASSEGAANYNEQFF. Full variable domain (remainder filled in from reference TRBV2 and TRBJ2-1): EPEVTQTPSHQVTQMGQEVILRCVPISNHLYFYWYRQILGQKVEFLVSFYNNEISEKSEIFDDQFSVERPDGSNFTLKIRSTKLEDSAMYFCASSEGAANYNEQFFGPGTRLTVL.

This chain joins TRBV18 and TRBJ2-7; 12 bases are a match to TRBD1. Germline V gives CDR1 KGHSH, CDR2 LQKENI. The CDR3 has 15 residues. V shed 3 bases, J shed 5 bases, and the junction held 5 bases outside the gene matches. In DNA form, the CDR3 reads TGTGCCAGCTCACCGGGGACAGGGGGCCCAGACGAGCAGTACTTC. Encoded protein: CASSPGTGGPDEQYF.

Concerning this clonotype: One end of the junction fails to match germline, which may point to a read error. V and J are TRBV7-2 and TRBJ2-5, with D perhaps TRBD1 or TRBD2 (6 bases each). Germline V gene sequence: CDR1 SGHTA, CDR2 FQGNSA. The CDR3 runs to 18 residues. The CDR3, as DNA: TGTGCCAGCAGCCTAGCGCGTTTAAGGGGGGTAGTGCGAGAGACCCAGTACTTC. This translates into CASSLARLRGVVRETQYF.

With regard to this clonotype: Relative to the germline gene, one junction end is altered; a read error may explain this. This CDR3 is CASSVVTDTRYF. The DNA of the CDR3 is TGTGCCAGCAGCGTAGTAACAGATACGCGGTATTTT. The rearrangement links TRBV9 to TRBJ2-3; D is unresolved. This CDR3 is 12 amino acids long. The germline V gene has CDR1 SGDLS and CDR2 YYNGEE.

The rearrangement links TRBV27 to TRBJ2-1, with 10 nucleotides matching TRBD1. V was clipped by 2 bases and J by 6 bases; unmatched bases: 7. From germline, CDR1 is MNHEY and CDR2 SMNVEV (reference sequence). CDR3 length: 16 amino acids. The CDR3 DNA follows: TGTGCCAGCAGTTTAGACAGGGGGCGACCAGGCAATGAGCAGTTCTTC. Translated: CASSLDRGRPGNEQFF.

The rearrangement uses TRBV7-2 and TRBJ2-4; 10 bases are a match to TRBD1. The CDR3 consists of 18 residues. V shed 2 bases, J shed 1 base, and the junction held 8 bases outside the gene matches. CDR1 SGHTA and CDR2 FQGNSA come from the germline V gene. CDR3 region: CASSLPRTGGYAKNIQYF. The CDR3 DNA is TGTGCCAGCAGCTTACCTAGGACAGGGGGATATGCCAAAAACATTCAGTACTTC.

Only a few counts were recorded for this clonotype. The chain joins TRBV3-1 to TRBJ2-7; 10 nucleotides line up with TRBD2. With 1 base clipped from V and 5 bases from J, the junction kept 2 bases outside the gene matches. The CDR3 runs 14 residues. Per the germline V gene, CDR1 is LGHDT and CDR2 is YNNKEL (reference sequence). CDR3 protein: CASSQGSGGNEQYF. CDR3 nucleotide sequence: TGTGCCAGCAGCCAAGGTAGCGGGGGGAACGAGCAGTACTTC.

J is TRBJ1-2 and V is TRBV12-3 or TRBV12-4, with 7 bases that match TRBD1. V dropped 7 bases and J dropped 3; count of bases not matched to a gene: 5. The CDR3 is 13 residues long. Written as DNA, the CDR3 is TGTGCCAGCACTCTGGACAGGCACTATGGCTACACCTTC. It codes for CASTLDRHYGYTF.

The V gene is TRBV7-2, the J gene TRBJ2-7; D is unresolved. This CDR3 region has 15 residues. V was pared by 0 bases and J by 6 bases, with 15 bases between. Germline V gene data show CDR1 as SGHTA and CDR2 as FQGNSA. CDR3 protein: CASSLASREVCEQYF. Written as DNA, the CDR3 is TGTGCCAGCAGCTTAGCTTCCCGAGAAGTCTGCGAGCAGTACTTC.

The V gene is TRBV28, the J gene TRBJ1-2; the D is unclear. V was pared by 4 bases and J by 8 bases, with 11 bases between. The CDR3 is made up of 12 amino acids. Germline V gene lookup returns CDR1 MDHEN and CDR2 SYDVKM. The CDR3 region is CASSSGPIGYTF. CDR3 nucleotides: TGTGCCAGCAGTTCCGGACCGATCGGCTACACCTTC.